This T cell receptor beta chain was recorded in a study of cytomegalovirus exposure and HLA in healthy donors. Across the whole study: An early release of data contained about 85 million unique TCRs, which came from HLA-typed donors. General study findings and limits: Owing to their indistinguishability, certain V segments, notably TRBV6-2 and TRBV6-3, were excluded.

A multiplex PCR was run with 60 Vbeta primers and 13 Jbeta primers. This table comes from immunoSEQ multiplex PCR, and its TCRdb copy is limited to in-frame clones, with some not included. Here the sample spans around 210,000 clones, about 88% being singletons. The germline V gene encodes CDR1 MNHEY and CDR2 SVGAGI. This CDR3 is built from 15 residues. Trimming removed 0 bases from V and 3 bases from J, with 9 bases in between. Regarding this clone: The antigen remains unidentified.

When sampled, the donors appeared nominally healthy, though they likely had unrecorded immune exposures. This receptor was taken from a girl aged 2 to 9 in good health and CMV-seronegative. The rearrangement joins TRBV6-5 to TRBJ1-5; D might be TRBD1 (6 bases). The material sequenced was PBMCs. CDR3 sequence (DNA): TGTGCCAGCAGTTACTCGGACAGACCCAATCAGCCCCAGCATTTT. This codes for CASSYSDRPNQPQHF.